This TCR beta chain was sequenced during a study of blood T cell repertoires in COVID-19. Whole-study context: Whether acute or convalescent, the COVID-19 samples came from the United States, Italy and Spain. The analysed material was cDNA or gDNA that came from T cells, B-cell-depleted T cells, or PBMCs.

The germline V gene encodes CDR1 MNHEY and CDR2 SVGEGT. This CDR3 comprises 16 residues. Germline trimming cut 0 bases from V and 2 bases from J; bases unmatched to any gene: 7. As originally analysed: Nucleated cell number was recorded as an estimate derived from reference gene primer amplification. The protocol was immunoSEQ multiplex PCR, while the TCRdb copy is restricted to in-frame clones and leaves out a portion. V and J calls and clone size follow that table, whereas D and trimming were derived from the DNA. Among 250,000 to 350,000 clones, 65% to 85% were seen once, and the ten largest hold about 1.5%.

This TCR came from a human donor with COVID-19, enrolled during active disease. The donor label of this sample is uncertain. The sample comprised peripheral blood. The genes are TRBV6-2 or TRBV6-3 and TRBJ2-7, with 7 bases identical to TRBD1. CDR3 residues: CASSYSDRAPPYEQYF. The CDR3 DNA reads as TGTGCCAGCAGTTACTCCGACAGGGCCCCCCCCTACGAGCAGTACTTC.